This T cell receptor (beta chain) is from a study of blood T cells in healthy people across ages. Then a second PCR, running roughly 7 to 11 cycles, was carried out with a sample-barcoded 5' primer and a J-beta primer mix. From the 5' RACE reads, TCRdb called clonotypes with MiXCR, one entry per CDR3 protein. Among about 1.8 million distinct CDR3 sequences listed, approximately 50% were seen once. The CDR3 contains 13 residues. Germline V gene lookup returns CDR1 SNHLY and CDR2 FYNNEI. The genes are TRBV2 and TRBJ2-4; TRBD2 is a possible D gene (6 bases). The closer fit of TRBJ2-5 to the DNA end suggests the J call may be wrong. The sequence was obtained from a middle-aged woman in good health. Material: blood. As DNA, the CDR3 is TGTGCCAGCAGTGAGGAGGGATACGCGACCCAGTACTTC. Protein: CASSEEGYATQYF.